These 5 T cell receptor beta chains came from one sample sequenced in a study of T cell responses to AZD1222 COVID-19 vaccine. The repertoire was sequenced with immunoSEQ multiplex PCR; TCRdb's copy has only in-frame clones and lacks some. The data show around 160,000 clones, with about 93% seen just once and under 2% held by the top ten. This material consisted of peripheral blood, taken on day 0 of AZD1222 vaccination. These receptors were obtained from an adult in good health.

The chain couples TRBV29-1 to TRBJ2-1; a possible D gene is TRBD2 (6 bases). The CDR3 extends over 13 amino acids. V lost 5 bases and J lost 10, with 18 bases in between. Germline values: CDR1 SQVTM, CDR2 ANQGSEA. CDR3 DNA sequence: TGCAGCGTTTTGGTGGCGGGGTCCGCCGAGCAGTTCTTC. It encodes CSVLVAGSAEQFF.

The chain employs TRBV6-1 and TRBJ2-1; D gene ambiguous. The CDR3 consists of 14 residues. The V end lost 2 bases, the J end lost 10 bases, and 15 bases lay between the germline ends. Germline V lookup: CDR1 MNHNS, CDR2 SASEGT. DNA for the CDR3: TGTGCCAGCAGTGAACACGGCTCCGGTACAGAGCAGTTCTTC. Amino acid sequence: CASSEHGSGTEQFF.

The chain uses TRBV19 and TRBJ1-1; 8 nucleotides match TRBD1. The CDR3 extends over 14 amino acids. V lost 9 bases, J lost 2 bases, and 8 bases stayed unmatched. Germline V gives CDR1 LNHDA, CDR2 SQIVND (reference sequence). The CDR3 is CASVDRGGNTEAFF. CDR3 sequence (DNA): TGTGCCAGCGTCGACAGGGGAGGCAACACTGAAGCTTTCTTT.

The CDR3 region is CASRDGTGELFF. CDR3 nucleotide sequence: TGTGCCAGCAGAGATGGGACCGGGGAGCTGTTTTTT. The genes are TRBV7-3 and TRBJ2-2; D is unresolved. Trimming left V 6 bases short and J 5 bases short, with 7 bases between. Germline V CDR1 and CDR2: SGHTA, FQGTGA. There are 12 residues in the CDR3. The full variable domain, its missing parts supplied by reference TRBV7-3 and TRBJ2-2, is GAGVSQTPSNKVTEKGKYVELRCDPISGHTALYWYRQSLGQGPEFLIYFQGTGAADDSGLPNDRFFAVRPEGSVSTLKIQRTERGDSAVYLCASRDGTGELFFGEGSRLTVL.

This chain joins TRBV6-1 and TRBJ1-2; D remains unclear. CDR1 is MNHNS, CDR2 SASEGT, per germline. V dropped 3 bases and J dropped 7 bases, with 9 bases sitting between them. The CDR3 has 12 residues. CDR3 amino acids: CASSDSLFGYTF. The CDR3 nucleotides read TGTGCCAGCAGTGATTCTCTCTTTGGCTACACCTTC.